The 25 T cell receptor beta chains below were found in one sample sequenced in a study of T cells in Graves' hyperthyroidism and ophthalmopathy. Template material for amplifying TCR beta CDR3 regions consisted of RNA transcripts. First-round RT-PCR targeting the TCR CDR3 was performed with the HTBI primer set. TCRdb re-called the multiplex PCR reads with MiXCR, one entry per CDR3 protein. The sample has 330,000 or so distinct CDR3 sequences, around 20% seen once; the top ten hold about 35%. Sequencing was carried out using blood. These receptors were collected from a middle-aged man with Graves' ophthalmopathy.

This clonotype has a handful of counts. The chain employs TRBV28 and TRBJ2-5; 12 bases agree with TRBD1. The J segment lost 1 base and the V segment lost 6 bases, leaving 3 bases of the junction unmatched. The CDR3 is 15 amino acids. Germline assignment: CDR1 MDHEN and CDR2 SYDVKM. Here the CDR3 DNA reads TGTGCCAGCAGAGGGACAGGGGGCGGCCAAGAGACCCAGTACTTC. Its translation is CASRGTGGGQETQYF.

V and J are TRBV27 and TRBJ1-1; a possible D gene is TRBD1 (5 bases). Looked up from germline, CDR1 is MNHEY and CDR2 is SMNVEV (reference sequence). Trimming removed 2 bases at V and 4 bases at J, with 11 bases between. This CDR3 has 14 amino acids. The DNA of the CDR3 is TGTGCCAGCAGTTTACAGGGCCGGAGCACTGAAGCTTTCTTT. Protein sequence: CASSLQGRSTEAFF.

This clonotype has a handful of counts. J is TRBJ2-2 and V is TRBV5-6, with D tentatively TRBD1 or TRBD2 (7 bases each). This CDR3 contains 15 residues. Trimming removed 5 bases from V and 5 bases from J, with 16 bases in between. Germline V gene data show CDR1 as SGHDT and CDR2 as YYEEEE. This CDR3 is CASRGGTDITGELFF. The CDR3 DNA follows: TGTGCCAGCAGGGGAGGGACAGACATTACCGGGGAGCTGTTTTTT.

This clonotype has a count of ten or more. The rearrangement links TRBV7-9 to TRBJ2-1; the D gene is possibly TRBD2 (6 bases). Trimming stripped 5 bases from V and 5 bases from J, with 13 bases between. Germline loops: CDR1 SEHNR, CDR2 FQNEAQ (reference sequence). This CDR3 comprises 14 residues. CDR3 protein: CASSEAGRNNEQFF. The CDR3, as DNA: TGTGCCAGCAGCGAAGCCGGGAGAAACAATGAGCAGTTCTTC.

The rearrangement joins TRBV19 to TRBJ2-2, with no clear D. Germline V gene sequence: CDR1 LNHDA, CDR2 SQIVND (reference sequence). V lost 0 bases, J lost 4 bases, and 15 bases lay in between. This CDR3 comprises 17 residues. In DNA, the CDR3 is TGTGCCAGTAGTATAGATCGTGGACCTTCGACCACCGGGGAGCTGTTTTTT. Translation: CASSIDRGPSTTGELFF.

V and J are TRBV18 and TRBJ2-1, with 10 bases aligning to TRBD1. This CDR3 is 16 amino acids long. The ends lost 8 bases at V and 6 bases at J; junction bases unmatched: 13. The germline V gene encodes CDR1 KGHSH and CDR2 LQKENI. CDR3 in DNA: TGTGCCAGCAGCCTACCCGGGACAGGGGACCCCAATGAGCAGTTCTTC. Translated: CASSLPGTGDPNEQFF.

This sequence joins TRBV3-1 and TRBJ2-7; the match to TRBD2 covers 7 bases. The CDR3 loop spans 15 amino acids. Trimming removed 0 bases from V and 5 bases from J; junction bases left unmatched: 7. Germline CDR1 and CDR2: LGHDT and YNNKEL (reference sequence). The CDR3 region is CASSQEPSGRHEQYF. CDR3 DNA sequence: TGTGCCAGCAGCCAAGAACCTAGCGGTAGACACGAGCAGTACTTC.

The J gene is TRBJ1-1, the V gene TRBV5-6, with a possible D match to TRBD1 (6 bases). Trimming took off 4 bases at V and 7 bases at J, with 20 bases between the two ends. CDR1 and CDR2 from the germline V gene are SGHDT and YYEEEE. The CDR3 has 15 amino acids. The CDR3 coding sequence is TGTGCCAGCAGCGGGGGCGGACAGAGAGGACGTGAAGCTTTCTTT. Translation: CASSGGGQRGREAFF.

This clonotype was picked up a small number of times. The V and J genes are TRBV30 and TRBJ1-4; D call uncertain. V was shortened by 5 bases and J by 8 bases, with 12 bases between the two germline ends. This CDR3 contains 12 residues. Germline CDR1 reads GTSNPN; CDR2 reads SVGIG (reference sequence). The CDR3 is CAWSGPGEKLFF. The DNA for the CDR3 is TGTGCCTGGTCCGGGCCCGGCGAAAAACTGTTTTTT.

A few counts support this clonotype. This chain's CDR3 is CASSLLGVDIQYF. Written as DNA, the CDR3 is TGTGCCAGCAGTTTACTGGGAGTTGACATTCAGTACTTC. The J gene is TRBJ2-4, the V gene TRBV28, with D possibly matching TRBD2 (5 bases). Germline lookup yields CDR1 MDHEN and CDR2 SYDVKM. The CDR3 is made up of 13 amino acids. V lost 2 bases, J lost 8 bases, and 10 bases lay in between.

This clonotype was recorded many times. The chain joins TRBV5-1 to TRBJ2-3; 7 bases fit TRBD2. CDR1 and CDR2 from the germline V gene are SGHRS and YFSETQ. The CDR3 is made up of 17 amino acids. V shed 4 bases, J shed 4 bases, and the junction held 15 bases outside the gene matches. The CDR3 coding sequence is TGCGCCAGCAGCATACTCCCTAGCGGAGAGGGCGCAGATACGCAGTATTTT. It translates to CASSILPSGEGADTQYF.

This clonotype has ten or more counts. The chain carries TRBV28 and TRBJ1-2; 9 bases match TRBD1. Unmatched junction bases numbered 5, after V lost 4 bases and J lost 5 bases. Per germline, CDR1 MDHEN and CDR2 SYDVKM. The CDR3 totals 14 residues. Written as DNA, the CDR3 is TGTGCCAGCAGTTCAAACAGGGGGCGATATGGCTACACCTTC. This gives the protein CASSSNRGRYGYTF.

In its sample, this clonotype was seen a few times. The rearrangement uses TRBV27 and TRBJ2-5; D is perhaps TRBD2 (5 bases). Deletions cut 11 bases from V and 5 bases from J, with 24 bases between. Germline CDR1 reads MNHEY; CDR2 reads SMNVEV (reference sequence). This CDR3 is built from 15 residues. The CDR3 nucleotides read TGTGCCTCCATGAATAGGCCCAGCGGCGTTGAGACCCAGTACTTC. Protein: CASMNRPSGVETQYF.

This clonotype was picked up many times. The CDR3 protein is CASGSRGETQYF. Written as DNA, the CDR3 is TGTGCCTCAGGATCGAGGGGAGAGACCCAGTACTTC. The chain links TRBV28 to TRBJ2-5; D may match TRBD1 or TRBD2 (5 bases each). CDR1 is MDHEN, CDR2 SYDVKM, per germline. Deletions cut 11 bases from V and 4 bases from J, with 14 bases between. The CDR3 is 12 residues long. The whole variable domain, remainder taken from reference TRBV28 and TRBJ2-5, is DVKVTQSSRYLVKRTGEKVFLECVQDMDHENMFWYRQDPGLGLRLIYFSYDVKMKEKGDIPEGYSVSREKKERFSLILESASTNQTSMYLCASGSRGETQYFGPGTRLLVL.

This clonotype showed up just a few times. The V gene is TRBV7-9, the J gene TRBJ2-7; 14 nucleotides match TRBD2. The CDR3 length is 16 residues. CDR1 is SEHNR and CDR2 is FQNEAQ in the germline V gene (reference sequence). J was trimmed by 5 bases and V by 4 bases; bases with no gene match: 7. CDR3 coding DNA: TGTGCCAGCAGCTGGGTGGGGGGACTAGCGGGAGACGAGCAGTACTTC. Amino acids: CASSWVGGLAGDEQYF. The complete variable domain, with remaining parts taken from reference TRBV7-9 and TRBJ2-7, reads DTGVSQNPRHKITKRGQNVTFRCDPISEHNRLYWYRQTLGQGPEFLTYFQNEAQLEKSRLLSDRFSAERPKGSFSTLEIQRTEQGDSAMYLCASSWVGGLAGDEQYFGPGTRLTVT.

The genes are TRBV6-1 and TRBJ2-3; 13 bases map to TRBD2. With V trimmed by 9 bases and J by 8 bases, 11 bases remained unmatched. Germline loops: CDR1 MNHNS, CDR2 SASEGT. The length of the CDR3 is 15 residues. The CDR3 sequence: CASSGLAGVIGTQYF. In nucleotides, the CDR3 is TGTGCCAGTAGCGGACTAGCGGGAGTAATTGGTACGCAGTATTTT.

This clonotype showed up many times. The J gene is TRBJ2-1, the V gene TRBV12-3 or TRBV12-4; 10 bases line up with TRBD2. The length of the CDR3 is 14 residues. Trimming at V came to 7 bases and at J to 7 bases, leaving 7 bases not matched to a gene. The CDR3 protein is CASTLAGAENEQFF. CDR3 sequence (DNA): TGTGCCAGCACCCTAGCGGGAGCTGAGAATGAGCAGTTCTTC.

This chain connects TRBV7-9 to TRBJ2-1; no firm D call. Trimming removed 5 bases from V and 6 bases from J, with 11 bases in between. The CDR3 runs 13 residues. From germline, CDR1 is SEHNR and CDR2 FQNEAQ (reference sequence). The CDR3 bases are TGTGCCAGCAGCCACCCCAGCGCCAATGAGCAGTTCTTC. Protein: CASSHPSANEQFF. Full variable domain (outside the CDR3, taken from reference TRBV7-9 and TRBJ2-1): DTGVSQNPRHKITKRGQNVTFRCDPISEHNRLYWYRQTLGQGPEFLTYFQNEAQLEKSRLLSDRFSAERPKGSFSTLEIQRTEQGDSAMYLCASSHPSANEQFFGPGTRLTVL.

CDR3 residues: CASSEGQVLNQPQHF. DNA of the CDR3: TGTGCCAGCAGTGAAGGGCAGGTGCTCAATCAGCCCCAGCATTTT. This chain uses TRBV6-1 with TRBJ1-5; D is uncertain. V lost 1 base, J lost 3 bases, and 10 bases lay in between. CDR1 MNHNS and CDR2 SASEGT come from the germline V gene. The length of the CDR3 is 15 residues.

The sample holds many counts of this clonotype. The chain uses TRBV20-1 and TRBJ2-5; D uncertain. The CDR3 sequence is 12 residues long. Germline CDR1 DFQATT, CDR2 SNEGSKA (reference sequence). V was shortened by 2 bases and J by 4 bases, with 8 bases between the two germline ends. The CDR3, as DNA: TGCAGTGCTAGACAGGCCGGAGAGACCCAGTACTTC. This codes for CSARQAGETQYF.

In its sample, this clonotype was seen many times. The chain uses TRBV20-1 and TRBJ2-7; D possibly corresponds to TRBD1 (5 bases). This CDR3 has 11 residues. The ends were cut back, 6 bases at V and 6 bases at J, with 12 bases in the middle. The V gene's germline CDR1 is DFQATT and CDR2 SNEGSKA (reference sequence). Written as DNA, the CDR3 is TGCAGTGCCCCTGACAGACTCGAGCAGTACTTC. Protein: CSAPDRLEQYF.

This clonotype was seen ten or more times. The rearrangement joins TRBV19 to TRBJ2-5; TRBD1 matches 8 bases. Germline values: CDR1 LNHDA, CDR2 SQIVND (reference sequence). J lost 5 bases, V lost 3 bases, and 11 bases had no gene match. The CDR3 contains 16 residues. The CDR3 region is CASSIGTGVPWETQYF. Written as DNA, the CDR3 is TGTGCCAGTAGTATCGGGACAGGCGTGCCATGGGAGACCCAGTACTTC.

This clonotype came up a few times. This CDR3 is CASSPREGREQYF. The DNA of the CDR3 is TGTGCCAGCAGCCCCAGGGAGGGGAGAGAGCAGTACTTC. The chain joins TRBV7-8 to TRBJ2-7; the match to TRBD2 covers 7 bases. CDR3 length: 13 amino acids. With V trimmed by 5 bases and J by 7 bases, 8 bases remained unmatched. Germline assignment: CDR1 SGHVS and CDR2 FQNEAQ.

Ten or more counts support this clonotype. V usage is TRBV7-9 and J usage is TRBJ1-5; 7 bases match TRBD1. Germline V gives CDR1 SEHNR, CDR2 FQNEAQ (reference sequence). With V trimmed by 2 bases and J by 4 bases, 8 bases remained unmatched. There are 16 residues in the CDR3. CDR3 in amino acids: CASSLQSGGANQPQHF. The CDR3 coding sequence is TGTGCCAGCAGCTTACAGTCAGGGGGTGCTAATCAGCCCCAGCATTTT.

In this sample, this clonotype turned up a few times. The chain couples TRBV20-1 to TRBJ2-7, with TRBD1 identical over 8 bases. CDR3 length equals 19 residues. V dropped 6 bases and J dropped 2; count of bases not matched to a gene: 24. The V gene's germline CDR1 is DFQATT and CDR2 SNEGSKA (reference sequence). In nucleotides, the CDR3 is TGCAGTGCCCCCCTCTTACAGGGGGACTCAAACCTGATCCCCTACGAGCAGTACTTC. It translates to CSAPLLQGDSNLIPYEQYF.